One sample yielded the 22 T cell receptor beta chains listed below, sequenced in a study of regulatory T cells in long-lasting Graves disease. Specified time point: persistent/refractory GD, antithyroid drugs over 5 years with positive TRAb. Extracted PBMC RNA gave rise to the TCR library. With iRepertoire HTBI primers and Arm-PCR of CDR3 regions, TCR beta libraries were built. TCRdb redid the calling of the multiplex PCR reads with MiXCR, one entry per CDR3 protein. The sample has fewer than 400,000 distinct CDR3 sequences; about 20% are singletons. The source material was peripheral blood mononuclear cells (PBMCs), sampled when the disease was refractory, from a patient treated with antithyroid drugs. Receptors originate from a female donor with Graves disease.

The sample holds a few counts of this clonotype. For the CDR3, the DNA is TGTGCCAGCAGCTCCCCTCGAGGTAGCGGGAGAGTTGGAGAGACCCAGTACTTC. As protein: CASSSPRGSGRVGETQYF. The chain recombines TRBV7-9 with TRBJ2-5; 9 bases fit TRBD2. The trim removed 4 bases at V and 4 bases at J, leaving 16 bases unmatched. Germline values: CDR1 SEHNR, CDR2 FQNEAQ (reference sequence). This CDR3 comprises 18 residues.

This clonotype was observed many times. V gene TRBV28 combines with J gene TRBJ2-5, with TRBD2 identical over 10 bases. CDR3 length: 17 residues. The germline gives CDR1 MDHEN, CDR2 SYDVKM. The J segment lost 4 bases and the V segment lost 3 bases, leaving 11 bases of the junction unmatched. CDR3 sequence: CASSFWGLARPGETQYF. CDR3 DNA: TGTGCCAGCAGTTTCTGGGGACTAGCGAGGCCGGGAGAGACCCAGTACTTC.

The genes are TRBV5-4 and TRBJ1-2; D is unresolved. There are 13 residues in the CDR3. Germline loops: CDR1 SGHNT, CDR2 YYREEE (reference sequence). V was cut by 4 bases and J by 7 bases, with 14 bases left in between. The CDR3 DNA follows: TGTGCCAGCAGCCGGACGCGGGCGGCTGGCTACACCTTC. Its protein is CASSRTRAAGYTF.

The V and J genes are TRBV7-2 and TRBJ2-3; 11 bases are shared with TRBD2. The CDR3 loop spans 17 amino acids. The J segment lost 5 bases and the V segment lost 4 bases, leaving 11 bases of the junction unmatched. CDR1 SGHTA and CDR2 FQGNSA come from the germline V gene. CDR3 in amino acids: CASSSRGSGRGVDTQYF. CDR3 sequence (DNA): TGTGCCAGCAGCTCCCGGGGTAGCGGGAGGGGGGTAGATACGCAGTATTTT.

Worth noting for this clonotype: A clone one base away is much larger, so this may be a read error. CDR3 residues: CASTKQGDQETQYF. As DNA, the CDR3 is TGTGCCAGCACCAAACAGGGTGACCAAGAGACCCAGTACTTC. The chain joins TRBV12-3 or TRBV12-4 to TRBJ2-5, with TRBD1 as a possible D gene (6 bases). The CDR3 spans 14 residues. V dropped 7 bases and J dropped 0 bases, with 12 bases sitting between them.

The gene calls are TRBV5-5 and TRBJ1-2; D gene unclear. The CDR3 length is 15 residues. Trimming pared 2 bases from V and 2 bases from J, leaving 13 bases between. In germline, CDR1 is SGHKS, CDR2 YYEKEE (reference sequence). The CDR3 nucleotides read TGTGCCAGCAGCTTTACGGAGGACTTCAACTATGGCTACACCTTC. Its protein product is CASSFTEDFNYGYTF.

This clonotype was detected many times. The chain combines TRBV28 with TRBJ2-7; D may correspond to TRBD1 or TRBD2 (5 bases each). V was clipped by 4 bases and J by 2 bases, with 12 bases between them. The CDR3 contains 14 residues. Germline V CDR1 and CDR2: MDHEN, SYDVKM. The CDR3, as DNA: TGTGCCAGCAGTTCCGGGACCACCCCCTACGAGCAGTACTTC. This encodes CASSSGTTPYEQYF.

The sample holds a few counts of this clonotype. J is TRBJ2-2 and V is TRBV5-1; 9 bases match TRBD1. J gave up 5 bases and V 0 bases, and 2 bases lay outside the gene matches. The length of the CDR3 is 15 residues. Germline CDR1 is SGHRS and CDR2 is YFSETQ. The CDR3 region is CASSLDRGRTGELFF. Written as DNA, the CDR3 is TGCGCCAGCAGCTTGGACAGGGGGCGAACCGGGGAGCTGTTTTTT.

The CDR3 sequence is CASSPSLARYNEQFF. In DNA, the CDR3 is TGTGCCAGCAGTCCCTCGCTAGCGAGATACAATGAGCAGTTCTTC. This chain connects TRBV28 to TRBJ2-1, with a possible D match to TRBD2 (6 bases). The CDR3 runs to 15 residues. Germline lookup yields CDR1 MDHEN and CDR2 SYDVKM. Trimming pared 5 bases from V and 4 bases from J, leaving 15 bases between.

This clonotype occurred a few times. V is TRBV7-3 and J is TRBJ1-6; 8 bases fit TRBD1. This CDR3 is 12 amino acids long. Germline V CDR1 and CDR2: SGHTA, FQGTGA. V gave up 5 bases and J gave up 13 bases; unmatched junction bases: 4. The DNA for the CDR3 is TGTGCCAGCAGCGTACAGGGGGGGCCCCTCCACTTT. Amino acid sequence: CASSVQGGPLHF. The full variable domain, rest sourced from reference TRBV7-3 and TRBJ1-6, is GAGVSQTPSNKVTEKGKYVELRCDPISGHTALYWYRQSLGQGPEFLIYFQGTGAADDSGLPNDRFFAVRPEGSVSTLKIQRTERGDSAVYLCASSVQGGPLHFGNGTRLTVT.

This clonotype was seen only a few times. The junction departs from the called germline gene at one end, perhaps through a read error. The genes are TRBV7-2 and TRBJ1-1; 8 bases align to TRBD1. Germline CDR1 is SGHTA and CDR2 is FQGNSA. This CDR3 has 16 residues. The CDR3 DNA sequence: TGTGCCGGCAGCTTCGATATTAGAACAGGGGGCACTGAAGCTTTCTTT. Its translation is CAGSFDIRTGGTEAFF.

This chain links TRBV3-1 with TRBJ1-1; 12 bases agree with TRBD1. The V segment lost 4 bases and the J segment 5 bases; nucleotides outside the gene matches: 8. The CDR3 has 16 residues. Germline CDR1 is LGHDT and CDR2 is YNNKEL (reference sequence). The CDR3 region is CASSRGTGGGGTEAFF. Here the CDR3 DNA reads TGTGCCAGCAGCCGCGGGACAGGGGGCGGAGGGACTGAAGCTTTCTTT.

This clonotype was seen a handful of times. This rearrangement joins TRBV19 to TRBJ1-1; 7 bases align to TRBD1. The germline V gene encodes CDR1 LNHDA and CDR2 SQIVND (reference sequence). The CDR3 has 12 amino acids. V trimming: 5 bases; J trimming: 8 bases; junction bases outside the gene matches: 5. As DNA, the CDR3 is TGTGCCAGTAGTCCAGGACAGGCGGAAGCTTTCTTT. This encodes CASSPGQAEAFF.

In DNA form, the CDR3 reads TGTGCCAGCAGCCCAGAGGTCGGCGGCACTGAAGCTTTCTTT. Protein: CASSPEVGGTEAFF. The genes are TRBV9 and TRBJ1-1; D ambiguous. V was pared by 4 bases and J by 4 bases, with 14 bases between. The CDR3 spans 14 residues. Germline lookup yields CDR1 SGDLS and CDR2 YYNGEE. Using reference TRBV9 and TRBJ1-1 for the parts outside the CDR3, the full variable domain is DSGVTQTPKHLITATGQRVTLRCSPRSGDLSVYWYQQSLDQGLQFLIQYYNGEERAKGNILERFSAQQFPDLHSELNLSSLELGDSALYFCASSPEVGGTEAFFGQGTRLTVV.

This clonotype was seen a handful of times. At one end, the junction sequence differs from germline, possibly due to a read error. This CDR3 reads CASNLGQGPRLFF. CDR3 coding DNA: TGTGCCAGCAATCTCGGACAGGGGCCGCGCCTGTTCTTC. This chain links TRBV12-3 or TRBV12-4 with TRBJ1-2, with TRBD1 identical over 9 bases. The CDR3 sequence is 13 residues long.

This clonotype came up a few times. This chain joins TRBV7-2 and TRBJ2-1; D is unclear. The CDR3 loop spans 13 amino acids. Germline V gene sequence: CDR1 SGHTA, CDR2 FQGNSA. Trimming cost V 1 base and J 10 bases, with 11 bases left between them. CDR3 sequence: CASSLGRVSEQFF. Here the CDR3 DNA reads TGTGCCAGCAGCTTAGGGCGCGTCTCGGAGCAGTTCTTC.

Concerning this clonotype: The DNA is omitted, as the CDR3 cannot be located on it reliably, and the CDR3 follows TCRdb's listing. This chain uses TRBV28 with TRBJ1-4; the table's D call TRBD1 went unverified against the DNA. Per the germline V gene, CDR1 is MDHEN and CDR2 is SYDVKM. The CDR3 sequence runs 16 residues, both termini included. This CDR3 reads CASSSKFGKKGENCFF.

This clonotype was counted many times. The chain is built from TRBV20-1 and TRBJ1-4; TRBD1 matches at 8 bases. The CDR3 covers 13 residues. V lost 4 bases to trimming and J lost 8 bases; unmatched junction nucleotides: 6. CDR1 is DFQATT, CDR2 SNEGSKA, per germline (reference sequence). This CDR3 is CSAKETGVEKLFF. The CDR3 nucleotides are TGCAGTGCTAAAGAGACAGGGGTGGAAAAACTGTTTTTT.

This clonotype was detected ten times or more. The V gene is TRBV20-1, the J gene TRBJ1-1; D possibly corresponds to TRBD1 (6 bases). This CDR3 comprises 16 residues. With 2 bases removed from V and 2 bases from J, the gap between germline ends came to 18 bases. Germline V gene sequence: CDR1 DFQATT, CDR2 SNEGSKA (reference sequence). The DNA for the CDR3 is TGCAGTGCTAGAACTCCCGGAAGGACAGTTAACACTGAAGCTTTCTTT. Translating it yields CSARTPGRTVNTEAFF.

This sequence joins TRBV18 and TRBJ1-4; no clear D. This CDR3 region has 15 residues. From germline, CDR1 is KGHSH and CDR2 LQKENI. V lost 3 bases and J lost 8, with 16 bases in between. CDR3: CASSPDGIRGEKLFF. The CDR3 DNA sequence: TGTGCCAGCTCACCGGACGGGATCCGAGGAGAAAAACTGTTTTTT.

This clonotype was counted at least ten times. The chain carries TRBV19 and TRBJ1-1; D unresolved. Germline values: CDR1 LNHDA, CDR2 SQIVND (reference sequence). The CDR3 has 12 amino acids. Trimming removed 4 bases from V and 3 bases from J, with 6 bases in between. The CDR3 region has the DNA TGTGCCAGTAGTAGGTCTTACACTGAAGCTTTCTTT. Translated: CASSRSYTEAFF.

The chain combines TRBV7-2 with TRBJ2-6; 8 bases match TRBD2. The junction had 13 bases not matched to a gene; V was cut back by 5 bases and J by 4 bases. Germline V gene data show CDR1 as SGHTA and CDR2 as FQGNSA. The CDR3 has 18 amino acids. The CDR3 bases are TGTGCCAGCAGCATCCGTCCGGGGGGGCTTCTCGGGGCCAACGTCCTGACTTTC. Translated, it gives CASSIRPGGLLGANVLTF.